This T cell receptor beta chain emerged from a study of OX40 agonist ivuxolimab in advanced cancers. The overall study: Prior anti-PD-1, anti-PD-L1 or anti-CTLA-4 therapy did not bar entry, and about 38% had some.

Study-wide results and caveats: Researchers did not determine the expanded peripheral T cells' antigen specificity.

Points on this clone: Its antigen is unidentified.

Some clones are missing from TCRdb's copy, which holds only in-frame ones; the method was immunoSEQ multiplex PCR. The sample lists around 50,000 clones; 90% to 95% were seen once. Per germline, CDR1 SGHAT and CDR2 FQNNGV. This CDR3 has 14 amino acids. Trimming took 5 bases from V and 2 from J, leaving 13 bases between them. This material consisted of CD4+ or CD8+ T cells sorted from blood, taken in a trial of the OX40 agonist ivuxolimab. The chain couples TRBV11-2 to TRBJ2-7; D perhaps matches TRBD1 (5 bases). This receptor was taken from an adult with an advanced solid tumor such as melanoma, head and neck, liver or kidney cancer. The chain's CDR3 is CASSRDSPAYEQYF. The CDR3 bases are TGTGCCAGCAGCAGAGACAGTCCCGCCTACGAGCAGTACTTC.